A selection of T cell receptor beta chains follows, all from one sample in a study of spatial heterogeneity in lung cancer. TCRdb called the 5' RACE reads again in MiXCR, with one record for every CDR3 protein. Counted here are around 4,800 distinct CDR3 sequences, 8.4% occurring once; the ten biggest clones make up 15% to 20%. The specimen comprised lung tumor tissue, sampled at surgery. The receptors were sampled from a female donor with early-stage non-small cell lung cancer. Each CDR3 is given with its conserved first and last residue. Clone size appears in some rows only: once, few, many, or a class for an expanded clone.

CDR3 | V | size
CASSQFGTGKETQYF | TRBV14 | medium-sized
CASSPGQGNTGELFF | TRBV4-3 | medium-sized
CASSFSGGDPTGELFF | TRBV7-8 | many
CASSPPVSQNTEAFF | TRBV18 | NA
CAISPWDRGSDTQYF | TRBV10-3 | few
CASSEQGLNSPLHF | TRBV2 | NA
CASSPRDRGLAPLHF | TRBV10-2 | medium-sized
CASSSRGSGVGTQYF | TRBV9 | medium-sized
CASNRGQGNIQYF | TRBV19 | NA
CSVGDRGLETQYF | TRBV29-1 | medium-sized
CASSPTDDQPQHF | TRBV7-9 | few
CASSPQGSDQPQHF | TRBV18 | medium-sized
CASSPYGSSNQPQHF | TRBV4-1 | few
CASSQRGGKDEQFF | TRBV12-3/TRBV12-4 | few
CSVQTGDEQYF | TRBV29-1 | NA
CAWSPGQGPYEQYF | TRBV30 | medium-sized
CASSLMRSGNEKLFF | TRBV7-9 | few
CASSLSKPDETQYF | TRBV5-1 | NA
CASSQDFWATGGLGGYTF | TRBV4-2 | medium-sized
CASSYSQGNEQYF | TRBV5-4 | medium-sized
CAWSPHGVNEQFF | TRBV30 | NA
CASSMYRAGEETQYF | TRBV11-3 | NA
CASTGGPSSYNEQFF | TRBV12-3/TRBV12-4 | medium-sized
CASSPPGADKETQYF | TRBV11-1 | NA
CATRNGGSTDTQYF | TRBV10-3 | medium-sized